Shown below are 18 T cell receptor beta chains from a single sample sequenced in a study of persistence of HIV-infected CD4 T cells. Sequencing used immunoSEQ version 4 in survey mode. TCRdb keeps only in-frame clones here, not all; method: immunoSEQ multiplex PCR. The top ten clones hold approximately 15% of a sample with tens of thousands of clones, about four fifths of them seen once. An overlapping HIV-1 Gag peptide pool stimulated these cells at about 0.94 ug/peptide/mL. Memory cells lacking CD40L and CD69 with high CD45RO were sorted. Their target antigens are unknown. The source material was CD4+ T cells sorted from PBMCs after roughly 18-hour stimulation, sampled from a patient who received antiretroviral therapy. All receptors derive from an adult man with HIV who was CMV-seropositive.

The chain couples TRBV15 to TRBJ2-5; 13 positions agree with TRBD2. Per germline, CDR1 LNHNV and CDR2 YYDKDF (reference sequence). The CDR3 has 17 amino acids. V lost 5 bases and J lost 3; bases outside the gene matches: 9. The CDR3 DNA sequence: TGTGCCACCAGCGCTTCCATCGGACTAGCGGGAGAAGAGACCCAGTACTTC. It translates to CATSASIGLAGEETQYF.

V gene TRBV15 combines with J gene TRBJ1-2; no clear D gene. Deletions cut 0 bases from V and 0 bases from J, with 5 bases between. The CDR3 totals 14 residues. Per germline, CDR1 LNHNV and CDR2 YYDKDF (reference sequence). The CDR3 region has the DNA TGTGCCACCAGCAGAGATGCGGCTAACTATGGCTACACCTTC. Protein sequence: CATSRDAANYGYTF.

The rearrangement links TRBV6-5 to TRBJ1-2; TRBD1 matches 12 bases. The CDR3 extends over 14 amino acids. V trimming: 6 bases; J trimming: 8 bases; junction bases outside the gene matches: 7. CDR1 is MNHEY, CDR2 SVGAGI, per germline. CDR3 nucleotide sequence: TGTGCCAGCAGCCGCCGGGACAGGGGGCAAGGCTACACCTTC. Residues: CASSRRDRGQGYTF.

The chain couples TRBV29-1 to TRBJ2-7; 8 bases are a match to TRBD1. V was pared by 8 bases and J by 6 bases, with 9 bases of the junction left unmatched. Germline V gene lookup returns CDR1 SQVTM and CDR2 ANQGSEA. The CDR3 has 12 residues. Here the CDR3 DNA reads TGCAGCACCCGGACAGGGTATCTCGAGCAGTACTTC. It specifies CSTRTGYLEQYF.

This chain links TRBV2 with TRBJ2-1, with 9 bases fitting TRBD2. V lost 4 bases, J lost 7 bases, and 8 bases stayed unmatched. This CDR3 region has 15 residues. Germline CDR1 SNHLY, CDR2 FYNNEI. Here the CDR3 reads CASSVRRGGLNEQFF. CDR3 nucleotides: TGTGCCAGCAGTGTACGGCGGGGGGGCCTGAATGAGCAGTTCTTC.

The chain employs TRBV19 and TRBJ1-1; D not certain. The CDR3 covers 12 residues. The ends were cut back, 6 bases at V and 5 bases at J, with 10 bases in the middle. Germline V gene sequence: CDR1 LNHDA, CDR2 SQIVND (reference sequence). CDR3: CASSLTGTEAFF. In nucleotides, the CDR3 is TGTGCCAGTAGCCTAACGGGAACTGAAGCTTTCTTT.

V is TRBV6-5 and J is TRBJ1-1, with 7 bases lining up with TRBD1. The germline V gene encodes CDR1 MNHEY and CDR2 SVGAGI. The V and J ends lost 7 bases and 4 bases, in that order; junction bases with no gene match: 12. The CDR3 totals 15 residues. The CDR3 DNA is TGTGCCAGCACAATGGACCGACAGGGAGGCACTGAAGCTTTCTTT. Its protein product is CASTMDRQGGTEAFF.

To note about this clone: Relative to the germline gene, one junction end is altered; a read error may explain this. The rearrangement joins TRBV3-1 (or the pseudogene TRBV3-2) to TRBJ1-5; D unclear. Germline V lookup: CDR1 LGHDT, CDR2 YNNKEL (reference sequence). CDR3 length: 14 residues. The CDR3 protein is CASSQDNDNRPQHF. The DNA of the CDR3 is TGTGCCAGCAGCCAAGATAATGATAATCGGCCCCAGCATTTT.

The chain employs TRBV7-2 and TRBJ2-3; the match to TRBD2 covers 9 bases. V lost 3 bases, J lost 1 base, and 2 bases stayed unmatched. Looked up from germline, CDR1 is SGHTA and CDR2 is FQGNSA. There are 15 residues in the CDR3. The CDR3 reads CASSFSSGGTDTQYF. The DNA for the CDR3 is TGTGCCAGCAGCTTTTCTAGCGGGGGCACAGATACGCAGTATTTT.

This clone occurred a few times. V usage is TRBV4-3 and J usage is TRBJ1-1; 7 bases map to TRBD1. Germline V gene sequence: CDR1 LGHNA, CDR2 YSLEER. The trim removed 5 bases at V and 2 bases at J, leaving 11 bases unmatched. CDR3 length: 16 residues. The DNA of the CDR3 is TGCGCCAGCAGCAAGGGGGCTTACGGCTTTAACACTGAAGCTTTCTTT. This gives the protein CASSKGAYGFNTEAFF.

The J gene is TRBJ2-7, the V gene TRBV11-1; D perhaps matches TRBD2 (5 bases). This CDR3 region has 16 residues. V lost 5 bases, J lost 3 bases, and 20 bases lay in between. Germline V CDR1 and CDR2: SGHAT, FQDESV (reference sequence). The chain's CDR3 is CASSHYGVGLSYEQYF. The DNA for the CDR3 is TGTGCCAGCAGCCATTACGGGGTCGGACTCAGCTACGAGCAGTACTTC.

The chain uses TRBV27 and TRBJ1-6, with D unclear. CDR3 length equals 15 residues. Between the trimmed V and J ends, which lost 5 bases and 9 bases, there was a span of 17 bases. The germline gives CDR1 MNHEY, CDR2 SMNVEV (reference sequence). The CDR3 region has the DNA TGTGCCAGCAGTCTACGACAAAACCGGGGTTCACCCCTCCACTTT. Amino acid sequence: CASSLRQNRGSPLHF.

The chain is built from TRBV7-2 and TRBJ2-6; D possibly matches TRBD1 or TRBD2 (5 bases each). Germline V gene lookup returns CDR1 SGHTA and CDR2 FQGNSA. The CDR3 totals 16 residues. V shed 3 bases and J shed 4 bases, with 13 bases lying between them. CDR3 amino acids: CASSFRERIGANVLTF. As DNA, the CDR3 is TGTGCCAGCAGCTTCAGGGAGCGGATCGGGGCCAACGTCCTGACTTTC.

The chain links TRBV29-1 to TRBJ1-1; D possibly corresponds to TRBD1 (5 bases). V was pared by 2 bases and J by 2 bases, with 12 bases between. Germline CDR1 reads SQVTM; CDR2 reads ANQGSEA. CDR3 length: 14 residues. CDR3 region: CSVEPGGSNTEAFF. CDR3 DNA sequence: TGCAGCGTTGAACCCGGGGGGAGCAACACTGAAGCTTTCTTT.

The chain carries TRBV7-9 and TRBJ1-4, with 8 bases that match TRBD1. From germline, CDR1 is SEHNR and CDR2 FQNEAQ (reference sequence). The CDR3 covers 15 residues. With 1 base clipped from V and 8 bases from J, the junction kept 6 bases outside the gene matches. DNA for the CDR3: TGTGCCAGCAGCTTAGAAGGACAGGGATACGAAAAACTGTTTTTT. This gives the protein CASSLEGQGYEKLFF.

Concerning this clone: Other DNA sequences in the same sample also yield this CDR3. The V gene is TRBV18, the J gene TRBJ2-7; the D is unclear. Germline values: CDR1 KGHSH, CDR2 LQKENI. CDR3 length: 14 residues. V was shortened by 3 bases and J by 0 bases, with 9 bases between the two germline ends. CDR3 in amino acids: CASSPSGSSYEQYF. CDR3 DNA: TGTGCCAGCTCACCTTCTGGTAGCTCCTACGAGCAGTACTTC.

This sequence joins TRBV15 and TRBJ2-3; D unresolved. The V and J ends lost 5 bases and 2 bases respectively, with 8 bases between them. The CDR3 totals 13 residues. CDR1 is LNHNV and CDR2 is YYDKDF in the germline V gene (reference sequence). CDR3 nucleotide sequence: TGTGCCACCAGCCAGGAGCTCACAGATACGCAGTATTTT. Its translation is CATSQELTDTQYF.

This sequence joins TRBV4-1 and TRBJ2-1, with 10 bases identical to TRBD2. Germline CDR1 and CDR2: MGHRA and YSYEKL. V lost 1 base to trimming and J lost 4 bases; unmatched junction nucleotides: 16. This CDR3 region has 20 residues. The CDR3 DNA follows: TGCGCCAGCAGCCAAGCGGGAGGGAGGAGCGGGAGGGCCTTATACAATGAGCAGTTCTTC. This gives the protein CASSQAGGRSGRALYNEQFF.